This T cell receptor beta chain is from a study of CD8 T cells in Susac syndrome. Sequencing targeted TCR beta in blood CD8+ and CD4+ T cells. Relapsing-remitting disease, either stable or active, was present in the treatment-naive patients who were the multiple sclerosis controls. It was with random hexamers that about 0.45 to 1 ug RNA was reverse transcribed. TCR beta CDR3 was amplified by immunoSEQ multiplex PCR. This amplification extended across 54 Vbeta and 13 Jbeta segments. A single record per CDR3 protein comes from TCRdb applying MiXCR to the immunoSEQ multiplex PCR reads. The sample holds about 64,000 distinct CDR3 sequences, around 96% seen once. This CDR3 has 15 amino acids. V lost 1 base and J lost 4; bases outside the gene matches: 8. Germline CDR1 is GTSNPN and CDR2 is SVGIG (reference sequence).

The sequenced sample was CD8+ T cells from PBMCs. The gene calls are TRBV30 and TRBJ1-1, with 8 bases aligning to TRBD1. The TCR sequence derives from a human donor with multiple sclerosis. The CDR3 loop is CAWSEGQGLGTEAFF. CDR3 DNA sequence: TGTGCCTGGAGTGAAGGACAGGGTTTGGGCACTGAAGCTTTCTTT.